This TCR beta chain emerged from a study of graft-versus-host responses after intestinal transplantation. Study overall: As for transplant type, recipients had multivisceral, liver-intestinal, or isolated intestinal grafts. All of the recipients had induction that used anti-thymocyte globulin, then tacrolimus and steroids for approximately 3 years. Study-wide results and limits: Marrow from the recipient contained GvH clones, some of which had appeared first in ileum or blood. Subjects displaying graft-donor T cell macrochimerism possessed elevated graft-versus-host to host-versus-graft clonal ratios inside allografts.

Measured with immunoSEQ multiplex PCR; TCRdb has only the in-frame clones, and not every one. Found here are some 83,000 clones, 91% of them singletons; the top ten hold over 0.095%. Points on this clone: Antigen specificity is unknown. One junction end does not reproduce the germline sequence, and a read error may be involved. Other DNA sequences from this sample encode an identical CDR3 as well.

The CDR3 is 16 residues long. The V gene's germline CDR1 is SGDLS and CDR2 YYNGEE. The rearrangement links TRBV9 to TRBJ2-5; a weak D match, TRBD2 (7 bases). The sequence derives from a human donor who received an intestinal transplant. Sequencing was performed on unstimulated CD4+ T cells sorted from spleen or lymph node cells, taken before intestinal transplant. The CDR3 loop reads CASSVGGDWGQETQYF. The CDR3 coding sequence is TGTGCTAGCAGCGTAGGGGGGGACTGGGGCCAAGAGACCCAGTACTTC.